The source of this TCR beta chain is a study of CD8+ T cells in alopecia areata. Overall study context: Patients received oral tofacitinib, 5 to 10 mg twice daily, for moderate-to-severe alopecia areata.

RNA extraction was followed by reverse transcription into cDNA, which acted as the sequencing template. The table came from immunoSEQ multiplex PCR; TCRdb's copy has only in-frame clones and leaves some out. This sample has more than 200,000 clones, with under 80% found just once. General study results and limits: Normal skin's resident alphabeta T cells are sequenced alongside lesional scalp T cells.

Alopecia areata patients had lesional scalp punch biopsies and peripheral blood taken from them. The CDR3 loop spans 12 amino acids. V trimming: 7 bases; J trimming: 4 bases; junction bases outside the gene matches: 3. The V gene's germline CDR1 is SQVTM and CDR2 ANQGSEA. To note about this clone: What it recognizes is unknown.

The sample here was CD4+ T cells sorted from blood, taken at week 0. The TCR comes from a human donor with alopecia areata. V and J are TRBV29-1 and TRBJ2-2, with 7 nucleotides matching TRBD2. In DNA, the CDR3 is TGCAGCGGTACGGGGGGCACCGGGGAGCTGTTTTTT. This encodes CSGTGGTGELFF.